What follows describes a single TCR beta chain. The conserved final phenylalanine or tryptophan is absent from the CDR3, which likely points to a read error. With iRepertoire HTBI primers and Arm-PCR of CDR3 regions, TCR beta libraries were built. One entry per CDR3 protein results from TCRdb running MiXCR on the multiplex PCR reads. The sample has more than 650,000 distinct CDR3 sequences, about 32% seen once. These data are taken from a study of regulatory T cells in long-lasting Graves disease. About the study: To qualify as persistent, Graves' disease required over 5 years of antithyroid drugs with positive TSH receptor antibodies.

Trimming cost V 3 bases and J 1 base; bases outside gene matches: 3. Germline CDR1 is LGHNT and CDR2 is FRNRAP. The CDR3 runs to 15 residues. The time point is: persistent/refractory GD, antithyroid drugs over 5 years with positive TRAb. PBMCs were the source of the RNA used for TCR sequencing. Diagnoses of Graves' disease were made by American Thyroid Association guidelines. A roughly 8.3-milliliter sample of peripheral blood was drawn into EDTA tubes. The receptor comes from a female donor with Graves disease. This material consisted of peripheral blood mononuclear cells (PBMCs), taken when the disease was refractory, from a patient treated with antithyroid drugs. The gene calls are TRBV12-5 and TRBJ1-1, with 9 nucleotides matching TRBD1. Here the CDR3 reads CASGFWGQGNTEAFL. DNA for the CDR3: TGTGCTAGTGGTTTCTGGGGACAGGGGAACACTGAAGCTTTCCTT.